The entry below describes one T cell receptor (beta chain). V lost 2 bases to trimming and J lost 0 bases, with 11 bases between them. This CDR3 is built from 16 residues. Per germline, CDR1 MNHEY and CDR2 SVGEGT. This sample was included in a study of T cell responses to AZD1222 COVID-19 vaccine. Repertoires were generated with immunoSEQ multiplex PCR, while TCRdb's copy carries only in-frame clones and drops some. This table holds about 84,000 clones, around 85% found once. The specimen was peripheral blood, collected 28 days after the second AZD1222 dose. J is TRBJ1-5 and V is TRBV6-2 or TRBV6-3; D not certain. The TCR sequence derives from an adult who received the AZD1222 COVID-19 vaccine. DNA of the CDR3: TGTGCCAGCAGTTACAGAACGGGCTATAGCAATCAGCCCCAGCATTTT. Its translation is CASSYRTGYSNQPQHF.